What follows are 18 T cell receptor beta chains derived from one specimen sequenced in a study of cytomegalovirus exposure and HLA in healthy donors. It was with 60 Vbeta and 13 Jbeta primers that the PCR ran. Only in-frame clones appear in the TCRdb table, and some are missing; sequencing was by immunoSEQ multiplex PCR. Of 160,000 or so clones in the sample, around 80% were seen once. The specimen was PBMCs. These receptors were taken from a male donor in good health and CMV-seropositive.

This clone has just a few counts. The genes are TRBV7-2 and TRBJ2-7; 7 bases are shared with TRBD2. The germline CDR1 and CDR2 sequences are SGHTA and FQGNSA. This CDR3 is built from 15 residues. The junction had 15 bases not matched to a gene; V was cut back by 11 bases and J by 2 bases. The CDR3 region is CAGGLGGSNPYEQYF. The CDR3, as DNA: TGTGCCGGCGGACTGGGCGGGAGTAACCCCTACGAGCAGTACTTC.

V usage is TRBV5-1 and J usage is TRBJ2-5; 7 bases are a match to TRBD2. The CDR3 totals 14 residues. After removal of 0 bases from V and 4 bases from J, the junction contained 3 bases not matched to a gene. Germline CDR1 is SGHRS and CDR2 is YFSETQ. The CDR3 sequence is CASSLELAGETQYF. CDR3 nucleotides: TGCGCCAGCAGCTTGGAATTAGCGGGAGAGACCCAGTACTTC. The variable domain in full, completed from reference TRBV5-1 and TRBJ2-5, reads KAGVTQTPRYLIKTRGQQVTLSCSPISGHRSVSWYQQTPGQGLQFLFEYFSETQRNKGNFPGRFSGRQFSNSRSEMNVSTLELGDSALYLCASSLELAGETQYFGPGTRLLVL.

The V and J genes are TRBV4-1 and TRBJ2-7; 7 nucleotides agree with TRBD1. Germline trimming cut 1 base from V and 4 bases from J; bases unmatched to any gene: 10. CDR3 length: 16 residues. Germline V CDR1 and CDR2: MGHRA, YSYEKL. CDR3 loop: CASSQGTGMAEYEQYF. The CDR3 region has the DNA TGCGCCAGCAGCCAAGGGACAGGCATGGCGGAATACGAGCAGTACTTC.

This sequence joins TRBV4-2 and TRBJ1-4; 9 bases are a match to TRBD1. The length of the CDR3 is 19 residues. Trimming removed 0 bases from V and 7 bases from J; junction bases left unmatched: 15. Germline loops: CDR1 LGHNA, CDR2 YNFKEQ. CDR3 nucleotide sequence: TGTGCCAGCAGCCAAGACGGGGGGACAGGGACGGAAATAGTTGAAAAACTGTTTTTT. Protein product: CASSQDGGTGTEIVEKLFF.

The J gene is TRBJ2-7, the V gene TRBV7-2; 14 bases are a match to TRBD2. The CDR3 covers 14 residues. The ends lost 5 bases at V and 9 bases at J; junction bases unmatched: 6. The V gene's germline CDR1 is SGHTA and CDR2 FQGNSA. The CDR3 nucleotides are TGTGCCAGCAGCAGTCGTGGGACTAGCGGGAGGCAGTACTTC. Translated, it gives CASSSRGTSGRQYF.

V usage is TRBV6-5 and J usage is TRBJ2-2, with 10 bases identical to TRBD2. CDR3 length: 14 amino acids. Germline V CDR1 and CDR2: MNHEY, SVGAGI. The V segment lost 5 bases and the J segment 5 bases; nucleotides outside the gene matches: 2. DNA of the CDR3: TGTGCCAGCAGTGTACTAGCGGGGACCGGGGAGCTGTTTTTT. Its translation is CASSVLAGTGELFF.

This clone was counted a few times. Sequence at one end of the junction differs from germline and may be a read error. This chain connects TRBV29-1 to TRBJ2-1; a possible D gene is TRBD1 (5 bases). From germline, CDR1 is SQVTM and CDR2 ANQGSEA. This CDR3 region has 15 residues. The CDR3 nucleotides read TGCAGCGCTGAAGGTAGACAGAGCTCCTACAATGAGCAGTTCTTC. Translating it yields CSAEGRQSSYNEQFF.

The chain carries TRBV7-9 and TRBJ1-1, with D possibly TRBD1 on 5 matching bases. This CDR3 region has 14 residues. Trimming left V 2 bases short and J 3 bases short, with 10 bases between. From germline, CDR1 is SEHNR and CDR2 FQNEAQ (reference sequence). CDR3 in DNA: TGTGCCAGCAGCTTACAGGGTGGGGACACTGAAGCTTTCTTT. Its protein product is CASSLQGGDTEAFF.

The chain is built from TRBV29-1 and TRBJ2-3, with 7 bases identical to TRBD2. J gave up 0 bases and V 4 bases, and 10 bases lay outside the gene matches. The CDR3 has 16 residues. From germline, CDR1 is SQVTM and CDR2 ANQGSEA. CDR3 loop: CSVGGGFGLSTDTQYF. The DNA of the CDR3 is TGCAGCGTTGGGGGGGGGTTTGGCCTAAGCACAGATACGCAGTATTTT.

This chain's CDR3 is CATSEDGGHKGYTF. CDR3 DNA: TGTGCCACCAGCGAAGATGGAGGGCATAAAGGCTACACCTTC. This chain joins TRBV15 and TRBJ1-2; no clear D gene. V lost 5 bases and J lost 8, with 18 bases in between. The CDR3 has 14 residues. CDR1 and CDR2 (germline): LNHNV, YYDKDF (reference sequence).

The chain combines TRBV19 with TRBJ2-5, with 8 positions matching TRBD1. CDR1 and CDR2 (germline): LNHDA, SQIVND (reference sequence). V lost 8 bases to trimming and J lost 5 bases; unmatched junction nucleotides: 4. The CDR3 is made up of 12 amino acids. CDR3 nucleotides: TGTGCCAGTGCGACAGGGGAGGAGACCCAGTACTTC. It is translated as CASATGEETQYF.

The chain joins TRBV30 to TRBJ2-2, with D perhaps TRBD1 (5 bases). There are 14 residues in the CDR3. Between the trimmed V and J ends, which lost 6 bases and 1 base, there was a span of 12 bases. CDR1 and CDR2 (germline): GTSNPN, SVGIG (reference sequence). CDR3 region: CACAGILNTGELFF. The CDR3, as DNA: TGTGCCTGCGCAGGGATTCTGAACACCGGGGAGCTGTTTTTT.

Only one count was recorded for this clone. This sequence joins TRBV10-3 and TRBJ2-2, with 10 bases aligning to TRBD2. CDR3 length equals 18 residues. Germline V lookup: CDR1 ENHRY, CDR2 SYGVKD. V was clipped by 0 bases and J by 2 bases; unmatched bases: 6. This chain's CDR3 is CAISESRTSGANTGELFF. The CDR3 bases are TGTGCCATCAGTGAGTCTAGGACTAGCGGAGCCAACACCGGGGAGCTGTTTTTT.

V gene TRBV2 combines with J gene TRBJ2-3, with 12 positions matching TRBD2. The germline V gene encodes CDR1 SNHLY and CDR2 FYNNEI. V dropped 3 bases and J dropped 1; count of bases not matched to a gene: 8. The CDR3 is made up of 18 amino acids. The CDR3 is CASSDRTLAGGGTDTQYF. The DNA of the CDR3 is TGTGCCAGCAGTGATAGGACACTAGCGGGAGGCGGCACAGATACGCAGTATTTT.

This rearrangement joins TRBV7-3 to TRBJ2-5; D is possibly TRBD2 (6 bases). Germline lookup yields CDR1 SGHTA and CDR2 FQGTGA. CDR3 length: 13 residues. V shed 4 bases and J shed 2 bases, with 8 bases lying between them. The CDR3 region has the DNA TGTGCCAGCAGCTCCGGACTACAAGAGACCCAGTACTTC. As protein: CASSSGLQETQYF. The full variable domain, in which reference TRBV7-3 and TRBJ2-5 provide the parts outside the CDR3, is GAGVSQTPSNKVTEKGKYVELRCDPISGHTALYWYRQSLGQGPEFLIYFQGTGAADDSGLPNDRFFAVRPEGSVSTLKIQRTERGDSAVYLCASSSGLQETQYFGPGTRLLVL.

The CDR3 bases are TGTGCCAGCAGTCAACTTACAGGGGAGACTAACTATGGCTACACCTTC. Translated, it gives CASSQLTGETNYGYTF. The rearrangement links TRBV2 to TRBJ1-2, with 7 positions matching TRBD1. Germline-derived CDR1 and CDR2 are SNHLY and FYNNEI. V was pared by 5 bases and J by 0 bases, with 9 bases of the junction left unmatched. There are 16 residues in the CDR3.

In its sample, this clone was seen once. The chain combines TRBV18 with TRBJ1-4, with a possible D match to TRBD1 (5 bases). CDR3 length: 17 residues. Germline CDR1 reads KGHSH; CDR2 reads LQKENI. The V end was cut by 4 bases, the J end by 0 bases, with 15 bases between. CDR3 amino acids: CASSRVPPRATNEKLFF. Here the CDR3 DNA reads TGTGCCAGCTCACGGGTGCCCCCCAGGGCAACTAATGAAAAACTGTTTTTT.

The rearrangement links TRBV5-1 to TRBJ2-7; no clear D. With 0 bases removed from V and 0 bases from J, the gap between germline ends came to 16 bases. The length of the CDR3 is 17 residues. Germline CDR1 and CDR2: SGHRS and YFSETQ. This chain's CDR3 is CASSLGSRVISSYEQYF. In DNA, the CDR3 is TGCGCCAGCAGCTTGGGTAGCCGGGTGATTAGCTCCTACGAGCAGTACTTC.